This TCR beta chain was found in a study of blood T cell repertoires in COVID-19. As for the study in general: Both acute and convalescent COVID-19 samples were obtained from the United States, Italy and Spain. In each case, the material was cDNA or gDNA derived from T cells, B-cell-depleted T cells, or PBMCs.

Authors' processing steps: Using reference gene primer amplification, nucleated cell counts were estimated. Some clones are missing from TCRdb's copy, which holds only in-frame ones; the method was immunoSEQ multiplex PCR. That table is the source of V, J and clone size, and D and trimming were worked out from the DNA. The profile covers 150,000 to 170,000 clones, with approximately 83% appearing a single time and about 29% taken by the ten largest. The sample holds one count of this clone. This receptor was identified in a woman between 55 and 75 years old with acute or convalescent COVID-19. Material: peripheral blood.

The CDR3 sequence: CTSSQGTTGGNGYTF. CDR3 nucleotides: TGCACCAGCAGCCAGGGGACGACAGGGGGTAATGGCTACACCTTC. The chain combines TRBV1 with TRBJ1-2; the table's D call of TRBD1 was not tested on the DNA. TRBV1 is listed as a pseudogene. CDR3 length equals 15 residues.